These 20 T cell receptor beta chains share one sample of origin, sequenced in a study of CD4 T cell repertoires in COVID-19. No culture step preceded sequencing of the ex vivo isolated memory T cells. Data came from immunoSEQ multiplex PCR; TCRdb stores just in-frame clones and leaves some out. The profile shows approximately 8,400 clones, around 80% of them singletons. The sequencing used effector memory CD4+ T cells from blood, collected before the COVID-19 pandemic. The receptors shown here come from a human donor who had COVID-19.

In its sample, this clone was seen a few times. V is TRBV11-3 and J is TRBJ2-3; 10 bases fit TRBD2. CDR3 length: 14 residues. V was pared by 5 bases and J by 5 bases, with 4 bases of the junction left unmatched. In germline, CDR1 is SGHNT, CDR2 YENEEA. Here the CDR3 DNA reads TGTGCCAGCAGCCGGACTAGCGGAAGAGATACGCAGTATTTT. It is translated as CASSRTSGRDTQYF.

The V call is TRBV9, the J call TRBJ2-5; TRBD2 aligns across 14 bases. This CDR3 has 19 residues. V lost 0 bases and J lost 2; bases outside the gene matches: 9. Per the germline V gene, CDR1 is SGDLS and CDR2 is YYNGEE. The CDR3 sequence: CASSVATGGLAGGQETQYF. CDR3 nucleotide sequence: TGTGCCAGCAGCGTAGCTACGGGAGGACTAGCGGGGGGACAAGAGACCCAGTACTTC.

This rearrangement joins TRBV15 to TRBJ2-3, with TRBD2 identical over 7 bases. Germline loops: CDR1 LNHNV, CDR2 YYDKDF (reference sequence). The V gene end was trimmed by 0 bases and the J gene end by 0 bases; junction bases not matched to a gene: 3. The CDR3 length is 16 residues. As DNA, the CDR3 is TGTGCCACCAGCAGAGAAAATAGCGGGAGCACAGATACGCAGTATTTT. It is translated as CATSRENSGSTDTQYF. Full variable domain (outside the CDR3, taken from reference TRBV15 and TRBJ2-3): DAMVIQNPRYQVTQFGKPVTLSCSQTLNHNVMYWYQQKSSQAPKLLFHYYDKDFNNEADTPDNFQSRRPNTSFCFLDIRSPGLGDTAMYLCATSRENSGSTDTQYFGPGTRLTVL.

The chain is built from TRBV11-3 and TRBJ2-3; D gene unclear. V was shortened by 6 bases and J by 1 base, with 8 bases between the two germline ends. In germline, CDR1 is SGHNT, CDR2 YENEEA. The CDR3 loop spans 13 amino acids. CDR3 DNA sequence: TGTGCCAGCAGTCTCTACGGCACAGATACGCAGTATTTT. Translated: CASSLYGTDTQYF.

V is TRBV5-1 and J is TRBJ1-6, with 7 bases aligning to TRBD1. The V and J ends lost 5 bases and 2 bases, in that order; junction bases with no gene match: 1. Germline assignment: CDR1 SGHRS and CDR2 YFSETQ. The CDR3 is 14 amino acids. The CDR3, as DNA: TGCGCCAGCAGTACAGGGGCCTATAATTCACCCCTCCACTTT. Translating it yields CASSTGAYNSPLHF.

This clone was counted between two and nine times. The chain has TRBV6-5 and TRBJ1-5; D perhaps matches TRBD1 (6 bases). V was cut by 0 bases and J by 6 bases, with 9 bases left in between. Germline lookup yields CDR1 MNHEY and CDR2 SVGAGI. The CDR3 is made up of 14 amino acids. CDR3: CASSYSGGAQPQHF. CDR3 bases: TGTGCCAGCAGTTACTCTGGGGGGGCTCAGCCCCAGCATTTT.

The chain links TRBV19 to TRBJ2-1, with 12 bases identical to TRBD2. This CDR3 has 20 residues. CDR1 is LNHDA and CDR2 is SQIVND in the germline V gene (reference sequence). Trimming at V came to 3 bases and at J to 0 bases, leaving 12 bases not matched to a gene. CDR3 region: CASSIFPGLAGQSSYNEQFF. CDR3 nucleotides: TGTGCCAGTAGTATTTTCCCGGGACTAGCGGGCCAGAGCTCCTACAATGAGCAGTTCTTC. Full variable domain (outside the CDR3, taken from reference TRBV19 and TRBJ2-1): DGGITQSPKYLFRKEGQNVTLSCEQNLNHDAMYWYRQDPGQGLRLIYYSQIVNDFQKGDIAEGYSVSREKKESFPLTVTSAQKNPTAFYLCASSIFPGLAGQSSYNEQFFGPGTRLTVL.

The J gene is TRBJ2-2, the V gene TRBV6-5; 7 positions agree with TRBD1. Germline loops: CDR1 MNHEY, CDR2 SVGAGI. V shed 5 bases, J shed 6 bases, and the junction held 3 bases outside the gene matches. The CDR3 extends over 13 amino acids. CDR3 region: CASSRGQAGELFF. CDR3 nucleotides: TGTGCCAGCAGTCGCGGACAGGCCGGGGAGCTGTTTTTT.

The V call is TRBV5-4, the J call TRBJ1-2; TRBD1 might be the D (5 bases). The germline gives CDR1 SGHNT, CDR2 YYREEE (reference sequence). Trimming took off 5 bases at V and 5 bases at J, with 25 bases between the two ends. CDR3 length: 17 residues. The CDR3 DNA reads TGTGCCAGCAGTCCTAGGGGTCCTCAAAAGGATCGATATGGCTACACCTTC. The encoded protein is CASSPRGPQKDRYGYTF.

The chain has TRBV5-1 and TRBJ2-4; TRBD1 might be the D (5 bases). Germline V lookup: CDR1 SGHRS, CDR2 YFSETQ. V was clipped by 0 bases and J by 3 bases, with 10 bases between them. The CDR3 spans 15 residues. CDR3: CASSLGGAGKNIQYF. CDR3 coding DNA: TGCGCCAGCAGCTTGGGGGGCGCAGGCAAAAACATTCAGTACTTC.

The rearrangement links TRBV10-1 to TRBJ2-7, with 9 bases aligning to TRBD1. The CDR3 runs 13 residues. V lost 6 bases, J lost 3 bases, and 3 bases stayed unmatched. Germline assignment: CDR1 WNHNN and CDR2 SYGVQD (reference sequence). The DNA of the CDR3 is TGCGCCAGCAGAAAGGGACAGGGCTACGAGCAGTACTTC. It is translated as CASRKGQGYEQYF.

The chain employs TRBV5-1 and TRBJ2-5, with 10 bases lining up with TRBD2. Germline CDR1 is SGHRS and CDR2 is YFSETQ. CDR3 length: 15 amino acids. V gave up 7 bases and J gave up 4 bases; unmatched junction bases: 10. CDR3 loop: CASLAGVPLGETQYF. DNA of the CDR3: TGCGCCAGCCTAGCGGGGGTCCCTTTGGGAGAGACCCAGTACTTC.

This rearrangement joins TRBV10-3 to TRBJ2-6; the D gene is possibly TRBD1 (5 bases). The CDR3 sequence is 14 residues long. Germline lookup yields CDR1 ENHRY and CDR2 SYGVKD. V gave up 6 bases and J gave up 2 bases, with 8 bases separating them. DNA for the CDR3: TGTGCCATCAGGGGGCTGACTGGGGCCAACGTCCTGACTTTC. It codes for CAIRGLTGANVLTF.

The chain has TRBV27 and TRBJ2-3; no clear D. Germline V gene lookup returns CDR1 MNHEY and CDR2 SMNVEV (reference sequence). V lost 7 bases and J lost 2, with 13 bases in between. This CDR3 region has 14 residues. CDR3: CASNFRGPTDTQYF. The CDR3, as DNA: TGTGCCAGCAATTTCCGCGGCCCCACAGATACGCAGTATTTT.

The V and J genes are TRBV19 and TRBJ2-3; 7 bases are shared with TRBD1. V was clipped by 7 bases and J by 0 bases; unmatched bases: 7. The CDR3 extends over 15 amino acids. Germline V CDR1 and CDR2: LNHDA, SQIVND (reference sequence). The CDR3 sequence is CASTSGTESTDTQYF. For the CDR3, the DNA is TGTGCCAGTACCTCAGGGACAGAAAGCACAGATACGCAGTATTTT. The whole variable domain, remainder taken from reference TRBV19 and TRBJ2-3, is DGGITQSPKYLFRKEGQNVTLSCEQNLNHDAMYWYRQDPGQGLRLIYYSQIVNDFQKGDIAEGYSVSREKKESFPLTVTSAQKNPTAFYLCASTSGTESTDTQYFGPGTRLTVL.

The V and J genes are TRBV27 and TRBJ2-1; 8 positions match TRBD1. Trimming removed 3 bases from V and 10 bases from J; junction bases left unmatched: 11. The CDR3 has 15 amino acids. Looked up from germline, CDR1 is MNHEY and CDR2 is SMNVEV (reference sequence). The CDR3 bases are TGTGCCAGCAGTTTTTCGGCAGGGGGCGTCAGGGAGCAGTTCTTC. Its protein product is CASSFSAGGVREQFF.

This clone was recorded only once. The junction departs from germline at one end; a sequencing error may be responsible. Other nucleotide sequences from this sample produce the same CDR3. The V gene is TRBV2, the J gene TRBJ1-6; D is possibly TRBD1 (6 bases). This CDR3 is 13 amino acids long. From germline, CDR1 is SNHLY and CDR2 FYNNEI. The CDR3 bases are TGTGCCAGCATTCCGCAGGGGAATTCCCCCCTCCACTTT. It specifies CASIPQGNSPLHF.

This chain uses TRBV27 with TRBJ2-5; 8 bases fit TRBD2. V shed 4 bases, J shed 2 bases, and the junction held 9 bases outside the gene matches. Per germline, CDR1 MNHEY and CDR2 SMNVEV (reference sequence). CDR3 length equals 16 residues. CDR3: CASSSPLSSGQETQYF. CDR3 sequence (DNA): TGTGCCAGCAGTTCTCCACTCTCTAGCGGGCAAGAGACCCAGTACTTC.

The CDR3 region has the DNA TGTGCCAGCAGCCCCCCGGGGGGGAATAATTCACCCCTCCACTTT. Its translation is CASSPPGGNNSPLHF. The chain joins TRBV7-2 to TRBJ1-6, with TRBD1 as a possible D gene (5 bases). This CDR3 spans 15 amino acids. The V end was cut by 5 bases, the J end by 5 bases, with 13 bases between. The germline CDR1 and CDR2 sequences are SGHTA and FQGNSA.

This rearrangement joins TRBV10-3 to TRBJ2-3; 7 bases align to TRBD1. The CDR3 sequence is 14 residues long. The germline V gene encodes CDR1 ENHRY and CDR2 SYGVKD. V trimming: 2 bases; J trimming: 2 bases; junction bases outside the gene matches: 1. The CDR3 bases are TGTGCCATCAGTGAGGGACAGGACACAGATACGCAGTATTTT. It encodes CAISEGQDTDTQYF.